Shown below are 13 T cell receptor beta chains from a single sample sequenced in a study of OX40 agonist ivuxolimab in advanced cancers. Only in-frame clones appear in the TCRdb table, and some are missing; sequencing was by immunoSEQ multiplex PCR. Seen here are about 100,000 clones, 90% observed once, and the top ten hold about 1.6%. The specimen comprised CD4+ or CD8+ T cells sorted from blood, sampled in a trial of the OX40 agonist ivuxolimab. The receptors stem from an adult with an advanced solid tumor such as melanoma, head and neck, liver or kidney cancer.

The chain joins TRBV7-3 to TRBJ2-2; tentative D call: TRBD1 (6 bases). Germline CDR1 SGHTA, CDR2 FQGTGA. Trimming stripped 3 bases from V and 0 bases from J, with 8 bases between. The CDR3 sequence is 15 residues long. The CDR3 spells CASSFRTANTGELFF. For the CDR3, the DNA is TGTGCCAGCAGCTTTCGGACAGCGAACACCGGGGAGCTGTTTTTT.

This clone was seen once. The chain recombines TRBV5-6 with TRBJ2-7; no definite D call. Trimming left V 3 bases short and J 3 bases short, with 7 bases between. The CDR3 spans 12 residues. Germline CDR1 is SGHDT and CDR2 is YYEEEE. The CDR3 loop is CASSWSRYEQYF. The DNA for the CDR3 is TGTGCCAGCAGCTGGAGCCGCTACGAGCAGTACTTC. Full variable domain (outside the CDR3, taken from reference TRBV5-6 and TRBJ2-7): DAGVTQSPTHLIKTRGQQVTLRCSPKSGHDTVSWYQQALGQGPQFIFQYYEEEERQRGNFPDRFSGHQFPNYSSELNVNALLLGDSALYLCASSWSRYEQYFGPGTRLTVT.

This clone was seen only once. The V and J genes are TRBV7-8 and TRBJ2-2; a possible D gene is TRBD1 (6 bases). The V end was cut by 4 bases, the J end by 0 bases, with 12 bases between. The CDR3 totals 16 residues. Germline V gene lookup returns CDR1 SGHVS and CDR2 FQNEAQ. CDR3 nucleotide sequence: TGTGCCAGCAGCTCTACGGGACAAGCGAACACCGGGGAGCTGTTTTTT. Translating gives CASSSTGQANTGELFF. The full variable domain, rest sourced from reference TRBV7-8 and TRBJ2-2, is GAGVSQSPRYKVAKRGQDVALRCDPISGHVSLFWYQQALGQGPEFLTYFQNEAQLDKSGLPSDRFFAERPEGSVSTLKIQRTQQEDSAVYLCASSSTGQANTGELFFGEGSRLTVL.

CDR3 bases: TGTGCCAGCAGCTTAAATCGGTGGGCTGAAGCTTTCTTT. Translated: CASSLNRWAEAFF. The chain is built from TRBV7-3 and TRBJ1-1, with D hard to call. Germline CDR1 is SGHTA and CDR2 is FQGTGA. V lost 1 base and J lost 6, with 9 bases in between. The CDR3 totals 13 residues. The variable domain in full, with the rest retrieved from reference TRBV7-3 and TRBJ1-1, is GAGVSQTPSNKVTEKGKYVELRCDPISGHTALYWYRQSLGQGPEFLIYFQGTGAADDSGLPNDRFFAVRPEGSVSTLKIQRTERGDSAVYLCASSLNRWAEAFFGQGTRLTVV.

The rearrangement links TRBV6-6 to TRBJ1-2, with D unclear. Germline V gene data show CDR1 as MNHNY and CDR2 as SVGAGI (reference sequence). This CDR3 has 12 residues. Trimming took off 2 bases at V and 2 bases at J, with 3 bases between the two ends. CDR3 nucleotides: TGTGCCAGCAGTTACGCCAACTATGGCTACACCTTC. Protein sequence: CASSYANYGYTF.

The CDR3 reads CASHLDRVHDEQYF. The DNA for the CDR3 is TGTGCCAGCCACCTCGACAGGGTGCATGACGAGCAGTACTTC. The rearrangement links TRBV6-1 to TRBJ2-7; 7 nucleotides match TRBD1. This CDR3 region has 14 residues. CDR1 is MNHNS, CDR2 SASEGT, per germline. V trimming: 8 bases; J trimming: 5 bases; junction bases outside the gene matches: 12.

The rearrangement joins TRBV4-3 to TRBJ2-3; 11 nucleotides agree with TRBD2. Germline V gives CDR1 LGHNA, CDR2 YSLEER. V gave up 1 base and J gave up 4 bases; unmatched junction bases: 7. This CDR3 region has 17 residues. The CDR3: CASSQVQSTSGADTQYF. As DNA, the CDR3 is TGCGCCAGCAGCCAAGTTCAGTCGACTAGCGGGGCAGATACGCAGTATTTT.

V gene TRBV6-5 combines with J gene TRBJ1-3; no definite D call. The ends were cut back, 0 bases at V and 0 bases at J, with 3 bases in the middle. This CDR3 has 14 residues. Germline CDR1 is MNHEY and CDR2 is SVGAGI. Here the CDR3 reads CASSYSSSGNTIYF. CDR3 nucleotide sequence: TGTGCCAGCAGTTACTCTTCCTCTGGAAACACCATATATTTT.

The CDR3 nucleotides are TGTGCCAGCAGCTTAGCTGTCACTAGCACAGATACGCAGTATTTT. Protein product: CASSLAVTSTDTQYF. The chain employs TRBV7-3 and TRBJ2-3; D uncertain. The CDR3 is made up of 15 amino acids. Germline loops: CDR1 SGHTA, CDR2 FQGTGA. The V and J ends lost 2 bases and 0 bases respectively, with 9 bases between them.

The CDR3 sequence: CASSVRDRATGELFF. CDR3 coding DNA: TGTGCCAGTAGTGTCCGGGACAGGGCCACCGGGGAGCTGTTTTTT. The chain carries TRBV19 and TRBJ2-2; 9 positions match TRBD1. This CDR3 comprises 15 residues. CDR1 is LNHDA and CDR2 is SQIVND in the germline V gene (reference sequence). Trimming took 5 bases from V and 4 from J; bases not matched to a gene: 5.

This clone showed up just a few times. The chain employs TRBV11-3 and TRBJ2-1; D is unclear. The CDR3 length is 15 residues. V shed 5 bases and J shed 2 bases, with 13 bases lying between them. Germline V gene lookup returns CDR1 SGHNT and CDR2 YENEEA. CDR3 bases: TGTGCCAGCAGCGCCGCGCTAGGGACCTACAATGAGCAGTTCTTC. This codes for CASSAALGTYNEQFF.

This clone was observed once. The J gene is TRBJ2-7, the V gene TRBV29-1; no clear D gene. CDR1 SQVTM and CDR2 ANQGSEA come from the germline V gene. The CDR3 extends over 13 amino acids. V lost 0 bases and J lost 3, with 9 bases in between. CDR3 loop: CSVEEGSGYEQYF. For the CDR3, the DNA is TGCAGCGTTGAAGAGGGATCCGGCTACGAGCAGTACTTC.

The V call is TRBV28, the J call TRBJ2-7, with D hard to call. V was cut by 5 bases and J by 2 bases, with 22 bases left in between. Germline V CDR1 and CDR2: MDHEN, SYDVKM. The CDR3 totals 17 residues. The CDR3 spells CASSPITMGRSTYEQYF. CDR3 coding DNA: TGTGCCAGCAGTCCTATCACAATGGGTCGTTCGACCTACGAGCAGTACTTC. Combining the CDR3 with reference TRBV28 and TRBJ2-7 gives the whole variable domain DVKVTQSSRYLVKRTGEKVFLECVQDMDHENMFWYRQDPGLGLRLIYFSYDVKMKEKGDIPEGYSVSREKKERFSLILESASTNQTSMYLCASSPITMGRSTYEQYFGPGTRLTVT.